This T cell receptor beta chain was observed in a study of T cell responses to AZD1222 COVID-19 vaccine. Notes on the study in general: The donor cohort was predominantly white British with a female majority, and clonal diversity may have been underestimated.

Concerning this clone: The antigen remains undetermined.

The repertoire was sequenced with immunoSEQ multiplex PCR; TCRdb's copy has only in-frame clones and lacks some. Here the sample spans about 180,000 clones, about 93% being singletons. CDR1 and CDR2 from the germline V gene are WNHNN and SYGVQD (reference sequence). The CDR3 has 14 residues. Losses at the gene ends were 6 bases for V and 6 bases for J; bases not matched to a gene: 0. The J gene is TRBJ1-6, the V gene TRBV10-1; 12 nucleotides agree with TRBD1. The sequences come from peripheral blood, collected 28 days after the second AZD1222 dose. This receptor was taken from an adult who received the AZD1222 COVID-19 vaccine. Here the CDR3 reads CASRGQGANSPLHF. The DNA of the CDR3 is TGCGCCAGCAGGGGACAGGGGGCTAATTCACCCCTCCACTTT.